Sequencing of this TCR beta chain was carried out in a study of OX40 agonist ivuxolimab in advanced cancers. Study-wide background: Cohort: about 80% men, mean age approximately 60, aged about 20 to 79. Treatment received earlier with anti-PD-1, anti-PD-L1 or anti-CTLA-4 agents was allowed, and under 50% had some.

Patients were ruled out by autoimmune disease history or systemic immunosuppression. Clones were read by immunoSEQ multiplex PCR, and TCRdb kept only the in-frame ones, dropping some. This table has tens of thousands of clones, 84% appearing once. Trimming cost V 8 bases and J 2 bases; bases outside gene matches: 5. The length of the CDR3 is 15 residues. In germline, CDR1 is SEHNR, CDR2 FQNEAQ (reference sequence). The TCR originated in an adult with an advanced solid tumor such as melanoma, head and neck, liver or kidney cancer. The chain uses TRBV7-9 and TRBJ2-6, with 8 bases identical to TRBD1. Here the sequenced sample was CD4+ or CD8+ T cells sorted from blood, taken in a trial of the OX40 agonist ivuxolimab. The CDR3 DNA follows: TGTGCCAGCGGCCAGGGGGCTGCTGGGGCCAACGTCCTGACTTTC. It is translated as CASGQGAAGANVLTF. The whole variable domain, filled in from reference TRBV7-9 and TRBJ2-6, reads DTGVSQNPRHKITKRGQNVTFRCDPISEHNRLYWYRQTLGQGPEFLTYFQNEAQLEKSRLLSDRFSAERPKGSFSTLEIQRTEQGDSAMYLCASGQGAAGANVLTFGAGSRLTVL.